This T cell receptor (beta chain) stems from a study of cytomegalovirus exposure and HLA in healthy donors. Among the donors, all were healthy bone marrow donors. Turning to this clone: Its matching antigen is unknown.

J gave up 5 bases and V 0 bases, and 0 bases lay outside the gene matches. Germline-derived CDR1 and CDR2 are MGHRA and YSYEKL. The CDR3 runs to 15 residues. The PCR was carried out with 60 Vbeta primers and 13 Jbeta primers. Clones were sequenced by immunoSEQ multiplex PCR, and TCRdb holds only the in-frame ones, with some missing. The sample holds 130,000 or so clones, roughly 82% seen once. Regarding the study as a whole: Segments of the TCR beta V type were, in most cases, productive about 90% or about 30% of the time in an earlier analysis.

The chain recombines TRBV4-1 with TRBJ1-4; 10 bases match TRBD1. The material sequenced was PBMCs. The TCR sequence derives from a young woman in good health and CMV-seropositive. This chain's CDR3 is CASSQEGQGNEKLFF. In DNA form, the CDR3 reads TGCGCCAGCAGCCAAGAGGGACAGGGGAATGAAAAACTGTTTTTT.